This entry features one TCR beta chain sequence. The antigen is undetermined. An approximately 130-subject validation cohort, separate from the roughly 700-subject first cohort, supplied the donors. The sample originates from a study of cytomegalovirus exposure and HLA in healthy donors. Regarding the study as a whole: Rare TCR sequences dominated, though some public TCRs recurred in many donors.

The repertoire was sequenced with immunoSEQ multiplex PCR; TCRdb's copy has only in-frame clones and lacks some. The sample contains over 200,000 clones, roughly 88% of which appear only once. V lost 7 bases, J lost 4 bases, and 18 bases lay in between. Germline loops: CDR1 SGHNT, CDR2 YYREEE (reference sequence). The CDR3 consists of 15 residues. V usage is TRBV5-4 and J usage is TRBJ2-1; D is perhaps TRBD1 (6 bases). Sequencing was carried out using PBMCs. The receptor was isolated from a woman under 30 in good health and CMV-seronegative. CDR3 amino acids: CASFKSQGLYNEQFF. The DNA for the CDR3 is TGTGCCAGCTTTAAATCTCAGGGGTTATACAATGAGCAGTTCTTC.